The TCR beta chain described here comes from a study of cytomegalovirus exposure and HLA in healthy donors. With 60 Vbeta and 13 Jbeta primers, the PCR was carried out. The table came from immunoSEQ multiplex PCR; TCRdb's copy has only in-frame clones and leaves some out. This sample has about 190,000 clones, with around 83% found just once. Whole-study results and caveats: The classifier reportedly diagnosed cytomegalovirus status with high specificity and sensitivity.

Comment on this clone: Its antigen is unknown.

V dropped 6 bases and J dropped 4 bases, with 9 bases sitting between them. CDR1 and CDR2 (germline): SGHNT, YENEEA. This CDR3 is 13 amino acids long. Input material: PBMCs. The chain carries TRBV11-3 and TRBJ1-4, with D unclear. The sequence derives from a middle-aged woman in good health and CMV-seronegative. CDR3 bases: TGTGCCAGCAGACAGAGTAATAATGAAAAACTGTTTTTT. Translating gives CASRQSNNEKLFF. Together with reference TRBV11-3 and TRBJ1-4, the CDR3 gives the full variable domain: EAGVVQSPRYKIIEKKQPVAFWCNPISGHNTLYWYLQNLGQGPELLIRYENEEAVDDSQLPKDRFSAERLKGVDSTLKIQPAELGDSAVYLCASRQSNNEKLFFGSGTQLSVL.